The 21 T cell receptor beta chains in this list originate from one sample, sequenced in a study of CD8+ T cells in alopecia areata (dated by TCRdb to the late 2010s). To prepare the library, the immunoSEQ multiplex PCR assay was applied. For TCR sequencing, RNA was extracted from every sample and reverse transcribed into cDNA to serve as template. TCRdb's version of the immuneACCESS table is confined to in-frame rearrangements and falls short of the full clone set. An unresolved V gene accounts for under half of the shortfall where checked; the remainder is of unknown origin. Within this sample are under 350,000 clones, with about three fifths of them counted one time only. The biggest ten clones account for approximately 1.7% of the sample. The time point label, read with the paper, signifies: around 24 weeks on oral tofacitinib. In the paper's terms, the treatment or condition label means: oral pan-JAK inhibitor, 5-10 mg twice daily.

Source: CD4+ T cells sorted from blood, taken at week 24, from a patient treated with tofacitinib. The source is a human donor with alopecia areata.

The V and J genes are TRBV5-1 and TRBJ2-7; weak D call: TRBD1 (5 bases). Per germline, CDR1 SGHRS and CDR2 YFSETQ. This CDR3 contains 15 residues. Trimming removed 0 bases from V and 5 bases from J, with 15 bases in between. The CDR3 protein is CASSLDRHQRNEQYF. The CDR3 nucleotides are TGCGCCAGCAGCTTGGACAGGCACCAGAGAAACGAGCAGTACTTC.

In nucleotides, the CDR3 is TGCAGCGTCGATCGGGCAGGGGATGAAGCTTTCTTT. This encodes CSVDRAGDEAFF. The chain carries TRBV29-1 and TRBJ1-1, with D tentatively TRBD1 (6 bases). V was trimmed by 6 bases and J by 7 bases, leaving 15 bases between them. The CDR3 consists of 12 residues. Germline V gene lookup returns CDR1 SQVTM and CDR2 ANQGSEA.

V gene TRBV29-1 combines with J gene TRBJ2-3; TRBD2 matches 7 bases. Germline values: CDR1 SQVTM, CDR2 ANQGSEA. With 1 base clipped from V and 0 bases from J, the junction kept 10 bases outside the gene matches. The CDR3 runs to 17 residues. CDR3: CSVEGGRGGSSTDTQYF. CDR3 in DNA: TGCAGCGTTGAAGGTGGGAGGGGCGGTTCTAGCACAGATACGCAGTATTTT.

With respect to this clone: This sample also contains other DNA sequences that code for the same CDR3. The chain recombines TRBV5-1 with TRBJ2-2; D is possibly TRBD1 (5 bases). The CDR3 runs to 13 residues. Per the germline V gene, CDR1 is SGHRS and CDR2 is YFSETQ. Between the trimmed V and J ends, which lost 1 base and 4 bases, there was a span of 5 bases. CDR3: CASSLQGTGELFF. DNA for the CDR3: TGCGCCAGCAGCTTGCAGGGCACCGGGGAGCTGTTTTTT.

This chain uses TRBV2 with TRBJ2-5; 7 nucleotides line up with TRBD1. CDR1 and CDR2 (germline): SNHLY, FYNNEI. V was clipped by 3 bases and J by 2 bases; unmatched bases: 12. This CDR3 has 17 residues. The CDR3 here is CASSEWWIRQGQETQYF. The CDR3 coding sequence is TGTGCCAGCAGTGAGTGGTGGATCAGACAGGGACAAGAGACCCAGTACTTC.

The chain combines TRBV30 with TRBJ2-1; the match to TRBD2 covers 8 bases. The V gene's germline CDR1 is GTSNPN and CDR2 SVGIG (reference sequence). V shed 4 bases, J shed 0 bases, and the junction held 5 bases outside the gene matches. CDR3 length: 15 residues. CDR3 amino acids: CAWKGTRSSYNEQFF. Here the CDR3 DNA reads TGTGCCTGGAAGGGGACTAGAAGCTCCTACAATGAGCAGTTCTTC.

In its sample, this clone was seen a few times. The chain links TRBV14 to TRBJ1-3, with D unresolved. In germline, CDR1 is SGHDN, CDR2 FVKESK. The CDR3 contains 13 residues. The ends were cut back, 4 bases at V and 7 bases at J, with 11 bases in the middle. The CDR3 DNA is TGTGCCAGCAGCCCTCGGGCGGCCAACACCATATATTTT. Translation gives CASSPRAANTIYF. Full variable domain (rest looked up from reference TRBV14 and TRBJ1-3): EAGVTQFPSHSVIEKGQTVTLRCDPISGHDNLYWYRRVMGKEIKFLLHFVKESKQDESGMPNNRFLAERTGGTYSTLKVQPAELEDSGVYFCASSPRAANTIYFGEGSWLTVV.

J is TRBJ2-2 and V is TRBV4-3; D gene ambiguous. The germline gives CDR1 LGHNA, CDR2 YSLEER. The length of the CDR3 is 15 residues. The V end was cut by 0 bases, the J end by 6 bases, with 11 bases between. CDR3 bases: TGCGCCAGCAGCCAAGATGATTCCCGACCCGGGGAGCTGTTTTTT. It translates to CASSQDDSRPGELFF.

The rearrangement joins TRBV29-1 to TRBJ2-5; 9 bases line up with TRBD2. The CDR3 totals 16 residues. Trimming cost V 4 bases and J 2 bases; bases outside gene matches: 11. In germline, CDR1 is SQVTM, CDR2 ANQGSEA. CDR3 nucleotide sequence: TGCAGCGTTGGCCCCCGTTGGGCGGGGGGGCAAGAGACCCAGTACTTC. This encodes CSVGPRWAGGQETQYF.

This clone has a handful of counts. The chain has TRBV7-6 and TRBJ2-1; unclear D gene. There are 12 residues in the CDR3. The V end was cut by 8 bases, the J end by 0 bases, with 5 bases between. The germline V gene has CDR1 SGHVS and CDR2 FNYEAQ. The CDR3 nucleotides read TGTGCCAGCGCCAACTCCTACAATGAGCAGTTCTTC. Its translation: CASANSYNEQFF.

The gene calls are TRBV7-6 and TRBJ2-5; possible D gene TRBD2, 6 bases. The V gene lost 5 bases and the J gene lost 0 bases, with 19 bases spanning the gap. The CDR3 is 17 residues long. The germline V gene encodes CDR1 SGHVS and CDR2 FNYEAQ. The CDR3 bases are TGTGCCAGCAGCCCCCCCGCGACGCGGGGCTACCAAGAGACCCAGTACTTC. Translating it yields CASSPPATRGYQETQYF.

The chain combines TRBV30 with TRBJ2-7, with D unclear. CDR1 is GTSNPN and CDR2 is SVGIG in the germline V gene (reference sequence). Trimming cost V 0 bases and J 6 bases, with 6 bases left between them. This CDR3 region has 11 residues. The CDR3 DNA is TGTGCCTGGAGTGTCAATTTCGAGCAGTACTTC. It encodes CAWSVNFEQYF.

The rearrangement uses TRBV30 and TRBJ2-1; TRBD1 aligns across 10 bases. CDR1 and CDR2 (germline): GTSNPN, SVGIG (reference sequence). The CDR3 sequence is 13 residues long. Unmatched junction bases numbered 4, after V lost 7 bases and J lost 4 bases. The CDR3 coding sequence is TGTGCCTTGGACAGGGGGTTGTACAATGAGCAGTTCTTC. Its protein is CALDRGLYNEQFF. Supplemented by reference TRBV30 and TRBJ2-1, the full variable domain reads SQTIHQWPATLVQPVGSPLSLECTVEGTSNPNLYWYRQAAGRGLQLLFYSVGIGQISSEVPQNLSASRPQDRQFILSSKKLLLSDSGFYLCALDRGLYNEQFFGPGTRLTVL.

CDR3 DNA: TGCGCCAGCAGCCCCTTGGCAGGGGGTGTCTACGAGCAGTACTTC. Translated: CASSPLAGGVYEQYF. The chain employs TRBV5-1 and TRBJ2-7; TRBD1 agrees at 7 bases. Germline V gene sequence: CDR1 SGHRS, CDR2 YFSETQ. The CDR3 runs to 15 residues. V dropped 4 bases and J dropped 3; count of bases not matched to a gene: 10.

This clone was counted only a few times. This chain links TRBV2 with TRBJ1-4, with TRBD1 matching 9 bases. CDR3 length equals 15 residues. The trim removed 8 bases at V and 7 bases at J, leaving 11 bases unmatched. Germline CDR1 is SNHLY and CDR2 is FYNNEI. CDR3 nucleotides: TGTGCCAGCCAACTACAGGGGGCTATAGGTGAAAAACTGTTTTTT. Its protein product is CASQLQGAIGEKLFF.

This clone came up a few times. V and J are TRBV19 and TRBJ1-2, with D perhaps matching TRBD1 (6 bases). Germline V lookup: CDR1 LNHDA, CDR2 SQIVND (reference sequence). V was clipped by 5 bases and J by 4 bases, with 23 bases between them. The CDR3 loop spans 17 amino acids. Written as DNA, the CDR3 is TGTGCCAGTAGTGCCACCTCACAGGGTCCGCATCTCTATGGCTACACCTTC. Protein sequence: CASSATSQGPHLYGYTF. The full variable domain, in which reference TRBV19 and TRBJ1-2 provide the parts outside the CDR3, is DGGITQSPKYLFRKEGQNVTLSCEQNLNHDAMYWYRQDPGQGLRLIYYSQIVNDFQKGDIAEGYSVSREKKESFPLTVTSAQKNPTAFYLCASSATSQGPHLYGYTFGSGTRLTVV.

V is TRBV27 and J is TRBJ1-2, with D tentatively TRBD1 (5 bases). The CDR3 length is 13 residues. The V and J ends lost 6 bases and 8 bases respectively, with 16 bases between them. CDR1 is MNHEY, CDR2 SMNVEV, per germline (reference sequence). The CDR3 nucleotides are TGTGCCAGCAGCCAACCCGGGGCCCGCGGCTACACCTTC. Its translation is CASSQPGARGYTF.

The chain couples TRBV28 to TRBJ2-7; the D call may be TRBD1 or TRBD2 (5 bases each). V was pared by 3 bases and J by 1 base, with 10 bases between. The CDR3 runs to 14 residues. The germline V gene has CDR1 MDHEN and CDR2 SYDVKM. CDR3 DNA: TGTGCCAGCAGTTTGGGGACCCTATCCTACGAGCAGTACTTC. Encoded protein: CASSLGTLSYEQYF.

This sequence joins TRBV7-9 and TRBJ1-2; the match to TRBD1 covers 9 bases. This CDR3 is 15 amino acids long. Germline assignment: CDR1 SEHNR and CDR2 FQNEAQ (reference sequence). V lost 5 bases to trimming and J lost 7 bases; unmatched junction nucleotides: 11. In DNA form, the CDR3 reads TGTGCCAGCAGCATTGGACAGGGGACTATGGGTGGCTACACCTTC. Translating gives CASSIGQGTMGGYTF.

The chain uses TRBV9 and TRBJ2-5; D might be TRBD2 (5 bases). CDR1 is SGDLS and CDR2 is YYNGEE in the germline V gene. The CDR3 length is 19 residues. V lost 0 bases to trimming and J lost 4 bases, with 25 bases between them. CDR3 nucleotides: TGTGCCAGCAGCGTAGGCCCCCCGAACAGAGGGAGCCCGGGAGAGACCCAGTACTTC. Encoded protein: CASSVGPPNRGSPGETQYF.

The chain recombines TRBV25-1 with TRBJ2-5; D is possibly TRBD1 (6 bases). The CDR3 loop spans 15 amino acids. V lost 5 bases and J 0 bases, leaving 13 bases between the germline ends. Germline CDR1 MGHDK, CDR2 SYGVNS. Here the CDR3 DNA reads TGTGCCAGCAGTCCCGTACAGGGAAACCAAGAGACCCAGTACTTC. As protein: CASSPVQGNQETQYF.